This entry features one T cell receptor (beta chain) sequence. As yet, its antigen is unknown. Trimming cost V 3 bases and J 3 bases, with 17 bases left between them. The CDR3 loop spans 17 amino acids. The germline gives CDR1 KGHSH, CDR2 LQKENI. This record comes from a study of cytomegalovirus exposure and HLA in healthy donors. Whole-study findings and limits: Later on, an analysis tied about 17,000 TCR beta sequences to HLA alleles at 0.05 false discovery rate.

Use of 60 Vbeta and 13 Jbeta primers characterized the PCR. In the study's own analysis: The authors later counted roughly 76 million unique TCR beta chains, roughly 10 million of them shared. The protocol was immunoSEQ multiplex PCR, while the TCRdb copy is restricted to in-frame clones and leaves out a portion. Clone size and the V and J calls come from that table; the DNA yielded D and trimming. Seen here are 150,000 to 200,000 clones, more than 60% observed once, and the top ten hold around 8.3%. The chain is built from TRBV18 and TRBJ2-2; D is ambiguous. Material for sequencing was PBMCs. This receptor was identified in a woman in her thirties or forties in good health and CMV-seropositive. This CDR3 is CASSPTSGVQDTGELFF. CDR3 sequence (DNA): TGTGCCAGCTCACCCACCTCGGGTGTGCAAGACACCGGGGAGCTGTTTTTT.